One and the same sample provided the 16 T cell receptor beta chains below, sequenced in a study of shared clonotypes between healthy human individuals. Sequenced by immunoSEQ multiplex PCR; TCRdb stores in-frame clones only, minus some. The sample has 2,100,000 or so clones, approximately 95% seen once; the top ten hold roughly 0.13%. The sample consisted of naive CD4+ T cells sorted from blood. Subset described: CD45RA+ positively selected. These receptor sequences come from a young man in good health.

The V call is TRBV6-5, the J call TRBJ1-6; D is unresolved. The V end was cut by 6 bases, the J end by 7 bases, with 10 bases between. Germline loops: CDR1 MNHEY, CDR2 SVGAGI. The CDR3 spans 13 residues. The chain's CDR3 is CASRVTHNSPLHF. The CDR3 DNA reads TGTGCCAGCAGGGTCACCCACAATTCACCCCTCCACTTT.

This clone is a singleton in its sample. The sample carries other DNA sequences with the same CDR3. The chain uses TRBV5-4 and TRBJ2-3, with a weak D call TRBD2 (6 bases). The germline V and J ends were trimmed by 0 bases and 1 base, with 9 bases remaining between them. This CDR3 has 15 residues. Germline CDR1 and CDR2: SGHNT and YYREEE (reference sequence). The DNA for the CDR3 is TGTGCCAGCAGCTTGGGGCCGGGGGGCACAGATACGCAGTATTTT. It codes for CASSLGPGGTDTQYF.

The V call is TRBV6-5, the J call TRBJ1-1; D unclear. The germline V gene encodes CDR1 MNHEY and CDR2 SVGAGI. The length of the CDR3 is 13 residues. Trimming removed 2 bases at V and 3 bases at J, with 7 bases between. CDR3 in DNA: TGTGCCAGCAGTTACAGTCTCCACACTGAAGCTTTCTTT. Translated, it gives CASSYSLHTEAFF.

This clone was observed a single time. This sequence joins TRBV4-1 and TRBJ2-5, with no clear D. V was clipped by 3 bases and J by 4 bases, with 9 bases between them. CDR1 is MGHRA and CDR2 is YSYEKL in the germline V gene. The CDR3 sequence is 13 residues long. In DNA, the CDR3 is TGCGCCAGCAGCCACCTATTTAGAGAGACCCAGTACTTC. Its translation: CASSHLFRETQYF.

A single count supports this clone. The chain uses TRBV18 and TRBJ1-2, with D perhaps matching TRBD1 (6 bases). Germline loops: CDR1 KGHSH, CDR2 LQKENI. The V end lost 4 bases, the J end lost 6 bases, and 15 bases lay between the germline ends. This CDR3 has 14 residues. The CDR3 region has the DNA TGTGCCAGCTCACTAAATTTACAGGGAGATGGCTACACCTTC. Amino acid sequence: CASSLNLQGDGYTF. The complete variable domain, with remaining parts taken from reference TRBV18 and TRBJ1-2, reads NAGVMQNPRHLVRRRGQEARLRCSPMKGHSHVYWYRQLPEEGLKFMVYLQKENIIDESGMPKERFSAEFPKEGPSILRIQQVVRGDSAAYFCASSLNLQGDGYTFGSGTRLTVV.

The chain joins TRBV9 to TRBJ2-3; D tentatively fits TRBD1 or TRBD2 (5 bases each). The CDR3 length is 16 residues. Trimming took off 0 bases at V and 2 bases at J, with 13 bases between the two ends. Germline V lookup: CDR1 SGDLS, CDR2 YYNGEE. This CDR3 is CASSVGGVMFTDTQYF. Here the CDR3 DNA reads TGTGCCAGCAGCGTAGGAGGGGTAATGTTCACAGATACGCAGTATTTT.

CDR3 coding DNA: TGTGCCAGTAGATTAGCGGGAGTGAACACCGGGGAGCTGTTTTTT. Residues: CASRLAGVNTGELFF. J is TRBJ2-2 and V is TRBV19, with 9 bases lining up with TRBD2. CDR3 length: 15 amino acids. The J segment lost 1 base and the V segment lost 6 bases, leaving 3 bases of the junction unmatched. Germline loops: CDR1 LNHDA, CDR2 SQIVND (reference sequence).

Concerning this clone itself: The junction departs from germline at one end; a sequencing error may be responsible. The rearrangement links TRBV7-7 to TRBJ2-7, with D possibly being TRBD2 (6 bases). Germline values: CDR1 SSHAT, CDR2 FNYEAQ (reference sequence). The CDR3 is 13 amino acids. The CDR3 bases are TGTGCTAGCAGCTTAAGCCCCGGGAGCGAGCAGTACTTC. It encodes CASSLSPGSEQYF. The full variable domain, with the rest looked up from reference TRBV7-7 and TRBJ2-7, is GAGVSQSPRYKVTKRGQDVTLRCDPISSHATLYWYQQALGQGPEFLTYFNYEAQPDKSGLPSDRFSAERPEGSISTLTIQRTEQRDSAMYRCASSLSPGSEQYFGPGTRLTVT.

This clone was observed a single time. V gene TRBV30 combines with J gene TRBJ2-7, with D hard to call. Trimming stripped 0 bases from V and 9 bases from J, with 15 bases between. Germline V lookup: CDR1 GTSNPN, CDR2 SVGIG (reference sequence). CDR3 size: 13 residues. CDR3 protein: CAWSVVESERQYF. CDR3 bases: TGTGCCTGGAGTGTCGTAGAATCTGAGCGGCAGTACTTC.

V gene TRBV30 combines with J gene TRBJ2-3; TRBD1 matches 9 bases. The CDR3 length is 15 residues. V lost 2 bases and J lost 3; bases outside the gene matches: 6. Germline CDR1 and CDR2: GTSNPN and SVGIG (reference sequence). This CDR3 reads CAWSTGQGGTDTQYF. The CDR3 DNA sequence: TGTGCCTGGAGTACGGGACAGGGCGGAACAGATACGCAGTATTTT.

The CDR3 loop reads CASSPGSRETQYF. For the CDR3, the DNA is TGTGCCAGCAGCCCGGGGAGTCGTGAGACCCAGTACTTC. V and J are TRBV7-2 and TRBJ2-5; D may be TRBD2 (5 bases). Trimming removed 5 bases at V and 5 bases at J, with 12 bases between. Germline V lookup: CDR1 SGHTA, CDR2 FQGNSA. This CDR3 spans 13 amino acids.

V is TRBV6-6 and J is TRBJ2-7, with 9 bases aligning to TRBD1. CDR1 is MNHNY and CDR2 is SVGAGI in the germline V gene (reference sequence). The CDR3 consists of 15 residues. J gave up 5 bases and V 0 bases, and 5 bases lay outside the gene matches. The CDR3 DNA is TGTGCCAGCAGTTACTCAATGGGACAGGGAGACGAGCAGTACTTC. Its translation: CASSYSMGQGDEQYF.

The CDR3 bases are TGTGCCAGCAGTTTATATCTAGAGCGTTTCTCGGATGAGACCCAGTACTTC. As protein: CASSLYLERFSDETQYF. The chain combines TRBV28 with TRBJ2-5; D gene ambiguous. The CDR3 length is 17 residues. Deletions cut 1 base from V and 5 bases from J, with 20 bases between. CDR1 and CDR2 from the germline V gene are MDHEN and SYDVKM.

The rearrangement uses TRBV19 and TRBJ2-1; D is unclear. This CDR3 has 13 amino acids. V gave up 3 bases and J gave up 8 bases, with 11 bases separating them. Germline V gene data show CDR1 as LNHDA and CDR2 as SQIVND (reference sequence). DNA for the CDR3: TGTGCCAGTAGTATCAGGTCCTGGGATGAGCAGTTCTTC. This translates into CASSIRSWDEQFF.

The chain has TRBV18 and TRBJ2-1; 9 nucleotides match TRBD2. The CDR3 contains 16 residues. V lost 2 bases, J lost 7 bases, and 9 bases stayed unmatched. The germline CDR1 and CDR2 sequences are KGHSH and LQKENI. The CDR3 spells CASSPAIAGEGNEQFF. Written as DNA, the CDR3 is TGTGCCAGCTCACCAGCGATAGCGGGAGAGGGGAATGAGCAGTTCTTC.

The chain links TRBV30 to TRBJ2-7; D uncertain. This CDR3 is 11 amino acids long. The germline gives CDR1 GTSNPN, CDR2 SVGIG (reference sequence). The ends were cut back, 5 bases at V and 2 bases at J, with 7 bases in the middle. The CDR3 region is CAWGRTYEQYF. DNA of the CDR3: TGTGCCTGGGGGCGGACCTACGAGCAGTACTTC.